The source of this T cell receptor beta chain is a study of blood T cell repertoires in COVID-19. Profiling relied on immunoSEQ multiplex PCR, and the TCRdb table lists in-frame clones only, not all of them. The repertoire holds about 400,000 clones, with 70% to 90% as singletons. The CDR3 is 14 amino acids. Germline CDR1 and CDR2: MDHEN and SYDVKM. The J segment lost 8 bases and the V segment lost 6 bases, leaving 7 bases of the junction unmatched. The sequenced sample was PBMCs or T cells enriched from blood (not recorded which). The clonotype comes from a young woman with acute COVID-19. The chain combines TRBV28 with TRBJ2-1; 10 nucleotides align to TRBD2. CDR3 bases: TGTGCCAGCAGAAAGCGGGAGGGCCGGTATGAGCAGTTCTTC. Translating gives CASRKREGRYEQFF.